Following are 19 T cell receptor beta chains from one sample sequenced in a study of blood T cell dynamics during melanoma immunotherapy. Clones were read by immunoSEQ multiplex PCR, and TCRdb kept only the in-frame ones, dropping some. The table has just over 7,000 clones, approximately 84% seen once. Time point described: pre-treatment baseline. The specimen was blood, collected from a patient treated with checkpoint blockade. These receptor sequences come from a human donor with melanoma.

This clone showed up just once. The chain joins TRBV2 to TRBJ2-7; 10 bases align to TRBD2. There are 15 residues in the CDR3. The V segment lost 6 bases and the J segment 3 bases; nucleotides outside the gene matches: 8. CDR1 is SNHLY, CDR2 FYNNEI, per germline. The CDR3 loop reads CASRLAGGGYYEQYF. CDR3 nucleotides: TGTGCCAGCAGATTAGCGGGAGGTGGCTACTACGAGCAGTACTTC.

The V gene is TRBV19, the J gene TRBJ2-7; the match to TRBD1 covers 10 bases. Germline loops: CDR1 LNHDA, CDR2 SQIVND (reference sequence). This CDR3 spans 15 amino acids. The V segment lost 4 bases and the J segment 5 bases; nucleotides outside the gene matches: 8. CDR3 nucleotides: TGTGCCAGTAGTACCTCGACAGGGGGCTTCGACGAGCAGTACTTC. The encoded protein is CASSTSTGGFDEQYF.

In regard to this clone: One end of the junction fails to match germline, which may point to a read error. CDR3 bases: TGCGCCAGCAGCCCCCGGGGGGTGAAAACTGAAGCTTTCTTT. This sequence encodes CASSPRGVKTEAFF. The chain joins TRBV4-1 to TRBJ1-1, with D possibly being TRBD1 (5 bases). This CDR3 has 14 residues. CDR1 and CDR2 (germline): MGHRA, YSYEKL.

This clone was detected once. This chain joins TRBV7-2 and TRBJ2-3; the match to TRBD1 covers 7 bases. V trimming: 4 bases; J trimming: 1 base; junction bases outside the gene matches: 5. From germline, CDR1 is SGHTA and CDR2 FQGNSA. The CDR3 has 15 amino acids. For the CDR3, the DNA is TGTGCCAGCAGCTCCGAGGGACAGCGCACAGATACGCAGTATTTT. This encodes CASSSEGQRTDTQYF.

This chain connects TRBV7-9 to TRBJ1-4; TRBD1 might be the D (5 bases). The CDR3 spans 16 residues. CDR1 is SEHNR and CDR2 is FQNEAQ in the germline V gene (reference sequence). V was pared by 3 bases and J by 5 bases, with 16 bases between. The CDR3 loop is CASSLDISIENEKLFF. CDR3 coding DNA: TGTGCCAGCAGCTTGGACATTTCGATAGAGAATGAAAAACTGTTTTTT.

The genes are TRBV11-2 and TRBJ1-2; TRBD1 is a possible D gene (5 bases). The V end was cut by 4 bases, the J end by 7 bases, with 16 bases between. The CDR3 runs 14 residues. The V gene's germline CDR1 is SGHAT and CDR2 FQNNGV. CDR3 sequence reads: CASSSSPGEGGYTF. The DNA of the CDR3 is TGTGCCAGCAGCTCTAGTCCGGGGGAGGGTGGCTACACCTTC.

The chain uses TRBV15 and TRBJ2-7; D remains unclear. The CDR3 runs 15 residues. The germline CDR1 and CDR2 sequences are LNHNV and YYDKDF (reference sequence). The V end lost 0 bases, the J end lost 3 bases, and 12 bases lay between the germline ends. Written as DNA, the CDR3 is TGTGCCACCAGCAGAGATTCAGTCTGGGGCTACGAGCAGTACTTC. The encoded protein is CATSRDSVWGYEQYF.

V and J are TRBV28 and TRBJ2-7; D ambiguous. There are 13 residues in the CDR3. Germline V gene sequence: CDR1 MDHEN, CDR2 SYDVKM. V lost 5 bases to trimming and J lost 3 bases, with 11 bases between them. The CDR3 DNA reads TGTGCCAGCAGTCCGGACCCAGACTACGAGCAGTACTTC. Protein product: CASSPDPDYEQYF.

This chain joins TRBV28 and TRBJ2-7; the match to TRBD2 covers 8 bases. Germline trimming cut 5 bases from V and 7 bases from J; bases unmatched to any gene: 4. This CDR3 comprises 12 residues. From germline, CDR1 is MDHEN and CDR2 SYDVKM. The CDR3 DNA sequence: TGTGCCAGCAGTGTAGGACTAGCAGAGCAGTACTTC. Residues: CASSVGLAEQYF.

This clone came up once. This chain joins TRBV19 and TRBJ1-1, with D uncertain. This CDR3 is 14 amino acids long. Per the germline V gene, CDR1 is LNHDA and CDR2 is SQIVND (reference sequence). Deletions cut 7 bases from V and 1 base from J, with 13 bases between. The CDR3 region is CASTHLQKNTEAFF. The CDR3 coding sequence is TGTGCCAGTACCCATCTACAGAAGAACACTGAAGCTTTCTTT.

The chain couples TRBV12-5 to TRBJ2-3; 8 bases line up with TRBD1. This CDR3 is built from 16 residues. V lost 3 bases to trimming and J lost 3 bases; unmatched junction nucleotides: 8. Germline lookup yields CDR1 LGHNT and CDR2 FRNRAP. CDR3 sequence reads: CASGFSQGAKTDTQYF. The CDR3, as DNA: TGTGCTAGTGGTTTTTCCCAGGGGGCGAAAACAGATACGCAGTATTTT.

The V and J genes are TRBV21-1 and TRBJ1-1. TRBV21-1 is noted as a pseudogene. The CDR3 has 17 amino acids. CDR3 coding DNA: TGTGCCAGCAGCAAAGAGTGGGACCGCTTGGGGAACACTGAAGCTTTCTTT. Translating it yields CASSKEWDRLGNTEAFF.

The chain combines TRBV4-3 with TRBJ2-7, with no clear D. Germline V gene data show CDR1 as LGHNA and CDR2 as YSLEER. This CDR3 comprises 15 residues. Trimming removed 0 bases from V and 4 bases from J, with 13 bases in between. CDR3: CASSQEFGEAYEQYF. In DNA form, the CDR3 reads TGCGCCAGCAGCCAAGAATTCGGCGAGGCTTACGAGCAGTACTTC.

The chain uses TRBV13 and TRBJ2-3, with a weak D call TRBD2 (5 bases). In germline, CDR1 is PRHDT, CDR2 FYEKMQ (reference sequence). Trimming shortened V by 5 bases and J by 6 bases, and 12 bases separated the two germline ends. The CDR3 is made up of 13 amino acids. The CDR3 sequence is CASSMGPGDTQYF. The CDR3 DNA reads as TGTGCCAGCAGCATGGGCCCGGGGGATACGCAGTATTTT.

Only one count was recorded for this clone. The V and J genes are TRBV19 and TRBJ1-1; D gene uncertain. The CDR3 runs 15 residues. V was trimmed by 1 base and J by 0 bases, leaving 9 bases between them. Germline V gene sequence: CDR1 LNHDA, CDR2 SQIVND (reference sequence). CDR3 bases: TGTGCCAGTAGTATAGCCCGGGGTATGAACACTGAAGCTTTCTTT. Protein sequence: CASSIARGMNTEAFF.

The chain carries TRBV10-3 and TRBJ1-1; D gene ambiguous. Germline CDR1 and CDR2: ENHRY and SYGVKD. The V end lost 0 bases, the J end lost 4 bases, and 12 bases lay between the germline ends. This CDR3 contains 15 residues. The CDR3 nucleotides read TGTGCCATCAGTGAGTCCAGTATGGCCACCACTGAAGCTTTCTTT. Translating gives CAISESSMATTEAFF.

This clone came up once. This chain links TRBV5-4 with TRBJ2-7; D is undetermined. This CDR3 comprises 14 residues. V was pared by 0 bases and J by 2 bases, with 9 bases between. Germline V CDR1 and CDR2: SGHNT, YYREEE (reference sequence). The CDR3 DNA follows: TGTGCCAGCAGCTTGGGGACCATTCCCTACGAGCAGTACTTC. Translated: CASSLGTIPYEQYF.

The J gene is TRBJ2-7, the V gene TRBV6-6, with D perhaps TRBD1 (6 bases). The CDR3 is made up of 14 amino acids. Germline V CDR1 and CDR2: MNHNY, SVGAGI (reference sequence). Trimming removed 4 bases from V and 2 bases from J, with 12 bases in between. The CDR3 spells CASSSIDRTYEQYF. The CDR3 coding sequence is TGTGCCAGCAGTTCCATCGACAGGACCTACGAGCAGTACTTC.

The table lists this clone with a few counts. V is TRBV15 and J is TRBJ2-5, with a possible D match to TRBD1 (6 bases). The DNA end favors TRBJ2-7, so the J call may be wrong. The germline gives CDR1 LNHNV, CDR2 YYDKDF (reference sequence). The CDR3 contains 14 residues. The DNA of the CDR3 is TGTGCCACCAGCAGAGCAGGGGCTAACTACGAGCAGTACTTC. Its translation is CATSRAGANYEQYF.